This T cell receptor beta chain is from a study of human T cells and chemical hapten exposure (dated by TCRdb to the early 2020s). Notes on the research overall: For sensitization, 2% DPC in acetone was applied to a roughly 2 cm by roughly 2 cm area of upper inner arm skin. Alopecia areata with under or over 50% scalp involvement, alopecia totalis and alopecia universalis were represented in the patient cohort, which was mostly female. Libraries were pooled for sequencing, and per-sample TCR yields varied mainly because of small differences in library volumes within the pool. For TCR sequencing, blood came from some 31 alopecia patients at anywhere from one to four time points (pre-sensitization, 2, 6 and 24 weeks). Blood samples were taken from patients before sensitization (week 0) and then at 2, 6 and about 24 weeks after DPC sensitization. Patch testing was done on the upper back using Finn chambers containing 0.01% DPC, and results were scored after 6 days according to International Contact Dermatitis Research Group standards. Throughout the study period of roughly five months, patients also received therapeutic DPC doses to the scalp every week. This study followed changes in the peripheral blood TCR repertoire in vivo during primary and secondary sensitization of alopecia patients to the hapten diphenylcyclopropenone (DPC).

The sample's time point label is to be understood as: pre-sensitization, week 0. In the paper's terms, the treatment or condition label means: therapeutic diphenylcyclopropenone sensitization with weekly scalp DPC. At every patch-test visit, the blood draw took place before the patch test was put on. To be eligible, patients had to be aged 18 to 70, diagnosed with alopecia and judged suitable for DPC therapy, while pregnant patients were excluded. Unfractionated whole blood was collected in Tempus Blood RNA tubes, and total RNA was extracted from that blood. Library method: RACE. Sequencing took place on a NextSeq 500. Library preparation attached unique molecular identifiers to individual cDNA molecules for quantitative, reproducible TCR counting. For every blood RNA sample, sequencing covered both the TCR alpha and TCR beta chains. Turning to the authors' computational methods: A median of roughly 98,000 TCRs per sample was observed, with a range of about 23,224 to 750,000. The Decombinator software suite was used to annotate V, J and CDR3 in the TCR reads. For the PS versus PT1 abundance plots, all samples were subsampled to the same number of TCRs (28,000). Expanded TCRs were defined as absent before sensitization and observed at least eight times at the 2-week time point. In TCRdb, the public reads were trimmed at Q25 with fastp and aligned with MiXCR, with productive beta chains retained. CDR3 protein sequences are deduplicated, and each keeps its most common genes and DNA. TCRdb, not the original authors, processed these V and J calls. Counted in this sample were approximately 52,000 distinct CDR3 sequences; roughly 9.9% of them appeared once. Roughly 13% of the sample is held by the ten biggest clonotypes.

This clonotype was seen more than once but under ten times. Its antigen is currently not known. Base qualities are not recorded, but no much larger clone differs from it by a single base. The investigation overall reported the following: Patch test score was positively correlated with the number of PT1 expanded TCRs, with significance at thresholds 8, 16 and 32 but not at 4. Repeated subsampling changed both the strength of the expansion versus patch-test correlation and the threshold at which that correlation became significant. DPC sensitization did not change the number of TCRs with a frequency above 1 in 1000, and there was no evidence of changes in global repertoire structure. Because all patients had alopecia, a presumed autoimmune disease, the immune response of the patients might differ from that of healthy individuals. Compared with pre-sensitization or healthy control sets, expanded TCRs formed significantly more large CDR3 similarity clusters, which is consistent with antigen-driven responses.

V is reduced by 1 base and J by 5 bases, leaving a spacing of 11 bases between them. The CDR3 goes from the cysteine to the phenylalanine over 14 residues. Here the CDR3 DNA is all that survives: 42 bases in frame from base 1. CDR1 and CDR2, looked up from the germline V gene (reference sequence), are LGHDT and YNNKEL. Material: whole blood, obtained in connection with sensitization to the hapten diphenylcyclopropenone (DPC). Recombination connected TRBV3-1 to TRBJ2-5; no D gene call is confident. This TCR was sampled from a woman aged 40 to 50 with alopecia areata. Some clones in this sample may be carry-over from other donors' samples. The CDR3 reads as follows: CASSQGRKLETQYF. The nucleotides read TGTGCCAGCAGCCAAGGAAGGAAATTGGAGACCCAGTACTTC.